This T cell receptor (beta chain) was recovered during a study of tumour-infiltrating T cells in Burkitt lymphoma. Study-wide background: This cohort included all epidemiological subtypes of Burkitt lymphoma. Repertoire clonality predicted overall and progression-free survival.

Produced via immunoSEQ multiplex PCR; TCRdb's table is partial and in-frame only. The sample has approximately 400 clones, roughly 15% seen once. Broader study findings: Several public clonotypes were shared across many Burkitt lymphoma patients.

This clone was found a few times. Antigen specificity is unknown. CDR1 is LGHNA, CDR2 YSLEER, per germline. The CDR3 spans 16 residues. V shed 0 bases and J shed 8 bases, with 16 bases lying between them. Material: tumor tissue. The chain joins TRBV4-3 to TRBJ1-4; D is unclear. The receptor was isolated from a human donor with Burkitt lymphoma. The CDR3 DNA follows: TGCGCCAGCAGCCAAGATCGATGGGTAGTCGACGAAAAACTGTTTTTT. This gives the protein CASSQDRWVVDEKLFF.